A single sample gave rise to the 3 T cell receptor beta chains below, sequenced in a study of blood T cell repertoires in COVID-19. Generated by immunoSEQ multiplex PCR, the TCRdb table keeps only in-frame clones and is missing some. The sample records roughly 210,000 clones, more than 75% being singletons. The sample consisted of PBMCs or T cells enriched from blood (not recorded which). These receptor sequences come from a man aged 30-40 years in a cohort exposed to, infected with or recovered from COVID-19 (not recorded which).

This chain uses TRBV3-1 (or the pseudogene TRBV3-2) with TRBJ2-3; D is perhaps TRBD2 (6 bases). The CDR3 has 14 amino acids. Germline V CDR1 and CDR2: LGHDT, YNNKEL (reference sequence). Trimming took 9 bases from V and 4 from J, leaving 17 bases between them. The CDR3 sequence: CASEDLTGADTQYF. The CDR3 DNA reads as TGTGCCAGTGAGGACTTGACGGGGGCAGATACGCAGTATTTT.

Here the CDR3 DNA reads TGTGCCAGCAGCCCGGGACAGGGGGATCCCTACGAGCAGTACTTC. Translated: CASSPGQGDPYEQYF. This chain links TRBV5-4 with TRBJ2-7, with 11 bases identical to TRBD1. This CDR3 has 15 amino acids. J lost 2 bases, V lost 4 bases, and 5 bases had no gene match. From germline, CDR1 is SGHNT and CDR2 YYREEE (reference sequence).

This chain joins TRBV29-1 and TRBJ2-5, with 10 bases aligning to TRBD1. From germline, CDR1 is SQVTM and CDR2 ANQGSEA. This CDR3 comprises 12 residues. V dropped 6 bases and J dropped 4; count of bases not matched to a gene: 2. CDR3 amino acids: CSVRTGGETQYF. The CDR3 DNA follows: TGCAGCGTCCGGACAGGGGGAGAGACCCAGTACTTC.